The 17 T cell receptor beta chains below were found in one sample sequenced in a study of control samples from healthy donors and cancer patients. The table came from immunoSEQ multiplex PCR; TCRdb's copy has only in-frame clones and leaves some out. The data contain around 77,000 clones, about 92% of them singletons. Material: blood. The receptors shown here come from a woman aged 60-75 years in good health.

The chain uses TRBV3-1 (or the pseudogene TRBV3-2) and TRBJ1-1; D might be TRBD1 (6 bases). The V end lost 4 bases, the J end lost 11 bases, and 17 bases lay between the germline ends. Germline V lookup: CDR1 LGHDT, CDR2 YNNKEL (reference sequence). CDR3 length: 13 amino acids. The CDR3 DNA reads TGTGCCAGCAGCCGACCCGGACAGAATGTCGCTTTCTTT. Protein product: CASSRPGQNVAFF.

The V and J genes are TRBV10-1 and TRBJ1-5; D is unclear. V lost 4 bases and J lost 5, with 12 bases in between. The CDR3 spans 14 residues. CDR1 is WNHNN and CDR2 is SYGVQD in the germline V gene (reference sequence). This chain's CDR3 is CASSGPGPDQPQHF. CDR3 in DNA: TGCGCCAGCAGTGGCCCCGGACCTGATCAGCCCCAGCATTTT.

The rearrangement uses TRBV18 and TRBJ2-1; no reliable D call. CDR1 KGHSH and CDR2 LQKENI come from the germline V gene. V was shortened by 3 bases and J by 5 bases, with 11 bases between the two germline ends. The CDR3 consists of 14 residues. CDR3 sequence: CASSPAAENNEQFF. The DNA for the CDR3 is TGTGCCAGCTCACCCGCTGCCGAGAACAATGAGCAGTTCTTC.

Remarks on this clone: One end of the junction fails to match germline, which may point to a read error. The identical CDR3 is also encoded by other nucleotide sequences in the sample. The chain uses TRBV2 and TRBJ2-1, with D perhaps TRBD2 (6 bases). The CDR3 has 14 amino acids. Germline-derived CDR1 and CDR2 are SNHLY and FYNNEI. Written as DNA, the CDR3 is TGCGCCAGCAGTGAGTTTATAGCGGTCGATGAGCAGTTCTTC. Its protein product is CASSEFIAVDEQFF.

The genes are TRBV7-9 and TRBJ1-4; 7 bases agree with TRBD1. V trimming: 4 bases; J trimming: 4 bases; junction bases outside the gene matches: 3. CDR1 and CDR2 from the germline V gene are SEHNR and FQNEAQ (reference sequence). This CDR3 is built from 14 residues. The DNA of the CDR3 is TGTGCCAGCAGCTCCGGGACAGTTAATGAAAAACTGTTTTTT. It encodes CASSSGTVNEKLFF.

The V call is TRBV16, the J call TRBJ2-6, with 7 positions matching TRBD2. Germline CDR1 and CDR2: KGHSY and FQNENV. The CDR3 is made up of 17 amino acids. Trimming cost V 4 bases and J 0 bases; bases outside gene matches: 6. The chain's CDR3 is CASSPKSGNSGANVLTF. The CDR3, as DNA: TGTGCCAGCAGCCCCAAAAGCGGGAACTCTGGGGCCAACGTCCTGACTTTC.

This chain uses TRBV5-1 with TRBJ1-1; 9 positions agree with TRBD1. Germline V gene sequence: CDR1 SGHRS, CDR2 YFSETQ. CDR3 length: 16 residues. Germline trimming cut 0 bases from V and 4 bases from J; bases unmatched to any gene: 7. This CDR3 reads CASSLVGTGRGTEAFF. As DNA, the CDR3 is TGCGCCAGCAGCTTGGTAGGGACAGGGAGAGGCACTGAAGCTTTCTTT.

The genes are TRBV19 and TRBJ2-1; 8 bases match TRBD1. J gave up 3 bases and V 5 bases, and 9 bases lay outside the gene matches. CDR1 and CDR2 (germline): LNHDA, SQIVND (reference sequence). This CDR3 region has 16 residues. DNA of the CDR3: TGTGCCAGTAGTCTAACGCACAGGGGGTTCTACAATGAGCAGTTCTTC. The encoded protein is CASSLTHRGFYNEQFF.

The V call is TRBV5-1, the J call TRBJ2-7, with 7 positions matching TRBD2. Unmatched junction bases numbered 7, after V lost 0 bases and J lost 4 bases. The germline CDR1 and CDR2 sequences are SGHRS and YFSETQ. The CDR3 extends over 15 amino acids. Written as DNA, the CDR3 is TGCGCCAGCAGCTTGGGGGCCGGGGGGAAGTACGAGCAGTACTTC. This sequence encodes CASSLGAGGKYEQYF. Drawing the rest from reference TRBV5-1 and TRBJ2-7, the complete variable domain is KAGVTQTPRYLIKTRGQQVTLSCSPISGHRSVSWYQQTPGQGLQFLFEYFSETQRNKGNFPGRFSGRQFSNSRSEMNVSTLELGDSALYLCASSLGAGGKYEQYFGPGTRLTVT.

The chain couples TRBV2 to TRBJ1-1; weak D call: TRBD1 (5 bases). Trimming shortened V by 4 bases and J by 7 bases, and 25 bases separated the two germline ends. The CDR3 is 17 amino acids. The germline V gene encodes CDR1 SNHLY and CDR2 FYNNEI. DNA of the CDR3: TGTGCCAGCAGTGTTCACTTGGGACCGGGGGTGGGGTTTGAAGCTTTCTTT. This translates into CASSVHLGPGVGFEAFF.

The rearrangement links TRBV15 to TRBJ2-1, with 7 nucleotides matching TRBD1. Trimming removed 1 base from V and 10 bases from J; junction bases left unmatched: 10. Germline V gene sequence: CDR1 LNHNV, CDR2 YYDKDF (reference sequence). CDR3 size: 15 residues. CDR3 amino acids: CATSRGATGDKEQFF. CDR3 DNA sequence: TGTGCCACCAGCAGAGGGGCAACAGGGGATAAGGAGCAGTTCTTC.

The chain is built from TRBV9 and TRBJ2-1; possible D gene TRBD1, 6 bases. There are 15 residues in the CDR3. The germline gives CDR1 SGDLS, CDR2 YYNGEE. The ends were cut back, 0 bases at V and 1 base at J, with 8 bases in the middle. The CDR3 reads CASSVATGSYNEQFF. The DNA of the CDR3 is TGTGCCAGCAGCGTAGCTACAGGGTCCTACAATGAGCAGTTCTTC. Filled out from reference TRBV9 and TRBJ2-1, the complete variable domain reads DSGVTQTPKHLITATGQRVTLRCSPRSGDLSVYWYQQSLDQGLQFLIQYYNGEERAKGNILERFSAQQFPDLHSELNLSSLELGDSALYFCASSVATGSYNEQFFGPGTRLTVL.

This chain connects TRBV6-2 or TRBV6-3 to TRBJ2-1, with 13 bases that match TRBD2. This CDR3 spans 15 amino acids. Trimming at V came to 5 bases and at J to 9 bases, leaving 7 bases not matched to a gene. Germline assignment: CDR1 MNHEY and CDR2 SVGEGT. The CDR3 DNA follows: TGTGCCAGCAGTGACACTAGCGGGAGGGCCGGTGAGCAGTTCTTC. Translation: CASSDTSGRAGEQFF.

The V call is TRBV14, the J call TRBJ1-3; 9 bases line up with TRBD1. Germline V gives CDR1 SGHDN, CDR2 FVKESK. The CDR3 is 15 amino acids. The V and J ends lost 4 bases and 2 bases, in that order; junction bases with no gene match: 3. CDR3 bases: TGTGCCAGCAGCCCACGGACAGGGGCTGGAAACACCATATATTTT. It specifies CASSPRTGAGNTIYF. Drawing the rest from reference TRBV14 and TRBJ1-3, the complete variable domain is EAGVTQFPSHSVIEKGQTVTLRCDPISGHDNLYWYRRVMGKEIKFLLHFVKESKQDESGMPNNRFLAERTGGTYSTLKVQPAELEDSGVYFCASSPRTGAGNTIYFGEGSWLTVV.

The DNA of the CDR3 is TGTGCCAGCAGCGACCCCGGTCAGCCCCAGCATTTT. Protein product: CASSDPGQPQHF. The chain recombines TRBV9 with TRBJ1-5; D is unclear. This CDR3 has 12 amino acids. V lost 3 bases, J lost 6 bases, and 7 bases lay in between. CDR1 SGDLS and CDR2 YYNGEE come from the germline V gene.

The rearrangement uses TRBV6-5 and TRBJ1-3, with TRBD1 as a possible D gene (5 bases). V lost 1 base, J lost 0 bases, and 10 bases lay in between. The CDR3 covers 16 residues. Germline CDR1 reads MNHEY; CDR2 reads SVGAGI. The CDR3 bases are TGTGCCAGCAGTTACTTCGCAGGGAACTCTGGAAACACCATATATTTT. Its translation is CASSYFAGNSGNTIYF.

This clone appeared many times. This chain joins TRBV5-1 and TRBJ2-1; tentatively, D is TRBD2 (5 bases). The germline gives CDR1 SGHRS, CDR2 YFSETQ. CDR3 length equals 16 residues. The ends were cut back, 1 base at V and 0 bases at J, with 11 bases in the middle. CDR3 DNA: TGCGCCAGCAGCTTGAGCGGCGCGTACTCCTACAATGAGCAGTTCTTC. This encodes CASSLSGAYSYNEQFF.